Sequencing of this TCR beta chain was carried out in a study of post-analysis software for immune sequencing data. Study summary: Relapsing-remitting, secondary progressive and progressive-relapsing courses of multiple sclerosis were included.

The CDR3 runs to 14 residues. Germline values: CDR1 SGHVS, CDR2 FNYEAQ. Researchers reported that TCR beta cDNA libraries carried unique molecular identifiers. Each CDR3 protein gets one entry after TCRdb re-called the PCR reads with MiXCR. The table shows 800,000 to 950,000 distinct CDR3 sequences, with roughly 50% occurring only once. Notes on the study in general: F measure showed strong co-clustering of same-batch samples. Patients showed TRBV5-6, TRBV5-1 and TRBV20-1 among roughly 5 TRBV segments more frequent than in controls. For normalized Chao1 diversity, multiple sclerosis patients scored significantly lower than controls did.

On this clonotype itself: Its antigen remains unidentified. One end of the junction does not line up with germline, which may come from a read error.

The receptor was derived from a girl aged 5-17 years with multiple sclerosis. The sequencing sample was made of blood. The chain couples TRBV7-6 to TRBJ2-3, with D uncertain. CDR3 sequence reads: CTSSLGSPTDTQYF. The DNA for the CDR3 is TGTACCAGCAGCTTAGGTAGTCCCACAGATACGCAGTATTTT.